Following are 7 T cell receptor beta chains from one sample sequenced in a study of post-analysis software for immune sequencing data. These receptors have no known antigen. Regarding the study as a whole: About 5 TRBV segments, including TRBV5-6, TRBV5-1 and TRBV20-1, were more frequent in patients than controls.

Researchers reported that TCR beta cDNA libraries carried unique molecular identifiers. TCRdb re-called the PCR reads through MiXCR, storing one row per CDR3 protein. The sample shows under 650,000 distinct CDR3 sequences, about 40% of them seen only once. The sequenced sample consisted of blood. All receptors derive from a girl aged 10-17 years with multiple sclerosis.

This rearrangement joins TRBV9 to TRBJ1-2; D possibly corresponds to TRBD1 (6 bases). Germline CDR1 SGDLS, CDR2 YYNGEE. Trimming stripped 3 bases from V and 3 bases from J, with 15 bases between. The CDR3 is 15 amino acids. The CDR3 nucleotides read TGTGCCAGCAGCGGAGGGGGAGGTCGACACTATGGCTACACCTTC. Translating it yields CASSGGGGRHYGYTF.

V gene TRBV5-1 combines with J gene TRBJ2-5, with 8 bases identical to TRBD1. Judging by the DNA end, TRBJ2-7 fits better; the J call may be wrong. The CDR3 has 15 amino acids. Germline CDR1 is SGHRS and CDR2 is YFSETQ. For the CDR3, the DNA is TGCGCCAGCAGTTATGGACAGGGTCTTATCTACGAGCAGTACTTC. It specifies CASSYGQGLIYEQYF.

This clonotype was observed a handful of times. The chain couples TRBV3-1 to TRBJ2-1; D may be TRBD1 or TRBD2 (5 bases each). V was cut by 5 bases and J by 7 bases, with 18 bases left in between. The CDR3 has 15 amino acids. Germline CDR1 and CDR2: LGHDT and YNNKEL (reference sequence). CDR3 loop: CASSSRGAGGNEQFF. CDR3 nucleotide sequence: TGTGCCAGCAGCTCCCGAGGGGCCGGCGGGAATGAGCAGTTCTTC.

This clonotype was counted between two and nine times. The chain uses TRBV7-3 and TRBJ2-3; 11 positions match TRBD2. There are 15 residues in the CDR3. V lost 5 bases and J lost 6; bases outside the gene matches: 7. CDR1 is SGHTA, CDR2 FQGTGA, per germline. The CDR3 loop reads CASSPTSGSWDTQYF. The CDR3 nucleotides are TGTGCCAGCAGCCCCACTAGCGGGAGTTGGGATACGCAGTATTTT.

This clonotype was counted between two and nine times. The rearrangement joins TRBV4-1 to TRBJ2-4, with D possibly matching TRBD1 (5 bases). This CDR3 region has 16 residues. From germline, CDR1 is MGHRA and CDR2 YSYEKL. Trimming removed 1 base at V and 0 bases at J, with 10 bases between. Written as DNA, the CDR3 is TGCGCCAGCAGCCAAGGACAGATGCTAGCCAAAAACATTCAGTACTTC. Protein sequence: CASSQGQMLAKNIQYF.

This clonotype was picked up a small number of times. This chain connects TRBV12-3 or TRBV12-4 to TRBJ2-5; the D is unclear. The V end lost 1 base, the J end lost 5 bases, and 11 bases lay between the germline ends. This CDR3 contains 14 residues. The CDR3 protein is CASSLGIGPETQYF. The CDR3 bases are TGTGCCAGCAGTTTAGGGATAGGGCCGGAGACCCAGTACTTC.

This clonotype showed up just a few times. The genes are TRBV6-5 and TRBJ2-5; D tentatively fits TRBD1 or TRBD2 (5 bases each). V shed 0 bases and J shed 11 bases, with 22 bases lying between them. CDR3 length equals 16 residues. Germline loops: CDR1 MNHEY, CDR2 SVGAGI. The CDR3 coding sequence is TGTGCCAGCAGTTACTCTCGGGGCAGAGAGTGGTGGGAGCAGTACTTC. Amino acids: CASSYSRGREWWEQYF.